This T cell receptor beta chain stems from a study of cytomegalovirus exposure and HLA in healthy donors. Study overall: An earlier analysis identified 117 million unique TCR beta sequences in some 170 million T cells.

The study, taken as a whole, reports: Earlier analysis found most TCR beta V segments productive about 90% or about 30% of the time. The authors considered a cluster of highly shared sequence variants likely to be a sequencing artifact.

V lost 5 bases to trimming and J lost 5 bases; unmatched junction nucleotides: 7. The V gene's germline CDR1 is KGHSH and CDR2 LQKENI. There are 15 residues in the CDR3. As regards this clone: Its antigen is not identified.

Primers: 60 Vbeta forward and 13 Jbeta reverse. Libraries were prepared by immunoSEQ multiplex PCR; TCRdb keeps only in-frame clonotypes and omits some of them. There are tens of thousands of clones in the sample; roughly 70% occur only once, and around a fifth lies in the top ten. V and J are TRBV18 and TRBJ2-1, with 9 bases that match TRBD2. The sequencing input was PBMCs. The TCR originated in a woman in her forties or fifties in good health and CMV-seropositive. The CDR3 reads CASSYMTSGDNEQFF. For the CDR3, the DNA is TGTGCCAGCTCATATATGACTAGCGGAGACAATGAGCAGTTCTTC. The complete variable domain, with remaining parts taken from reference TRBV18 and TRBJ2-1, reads NAGVMQNPRHLVRRRGQEARLRCSPMKGHSHVYWYRQLPEEGLKFMVYLQKENIIDESGMPKERFSAEFPKEGPSILRIQQVVRGDSAAYFCASSYMTSGDNEQFFGPGTRLTVL.